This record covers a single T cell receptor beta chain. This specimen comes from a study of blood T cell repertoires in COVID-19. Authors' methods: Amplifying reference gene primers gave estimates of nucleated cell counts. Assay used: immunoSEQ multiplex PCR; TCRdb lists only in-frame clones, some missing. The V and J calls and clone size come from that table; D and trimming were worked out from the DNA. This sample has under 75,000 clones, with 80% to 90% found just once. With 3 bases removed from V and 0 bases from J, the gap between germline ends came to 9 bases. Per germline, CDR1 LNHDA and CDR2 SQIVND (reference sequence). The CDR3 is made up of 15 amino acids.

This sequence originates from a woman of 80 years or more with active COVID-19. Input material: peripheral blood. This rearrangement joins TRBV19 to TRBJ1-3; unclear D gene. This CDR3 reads CASSMGRSSGNTIYF. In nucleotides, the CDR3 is TGTGCCAGTAGTATGGGCAGGTCCTCTGGAAACACCATATATTTT.